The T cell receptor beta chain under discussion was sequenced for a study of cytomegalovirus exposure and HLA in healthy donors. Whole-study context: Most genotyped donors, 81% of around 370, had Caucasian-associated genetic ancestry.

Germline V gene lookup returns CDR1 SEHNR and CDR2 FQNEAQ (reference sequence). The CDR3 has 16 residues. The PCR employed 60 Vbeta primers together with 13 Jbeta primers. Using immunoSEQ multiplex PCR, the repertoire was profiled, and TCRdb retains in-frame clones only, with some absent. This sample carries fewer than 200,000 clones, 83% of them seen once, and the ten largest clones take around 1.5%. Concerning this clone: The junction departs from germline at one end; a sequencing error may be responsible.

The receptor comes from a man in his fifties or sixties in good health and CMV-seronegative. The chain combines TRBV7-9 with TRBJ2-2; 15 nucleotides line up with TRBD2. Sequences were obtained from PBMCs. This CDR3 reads CSSSRTSGGVTGELFF. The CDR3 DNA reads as TGTTCCAGCAGCCGGACTAGCGGGGGGGTCACCGGGGAGCTGTTTTTT.